This T cell receptor beta chain was recorded in a study of blood T cell repertoires in COVID-19. As for the study in general: T cells, B-cell-depleted T cells, or PBMCs provided the cDNA or gDNA that served as material.

The assay was immunoSEQ multiplex PCR, and TCRdb's table has in-frame clones only and misses some. Among 35,000 to 50,000 clones listed, around 90% were seen once. This CDR3 contains 15 residues. Per germline, CDR1 ENHRY and CDR2 SYGVKD. V shed 10 bases and J 5 bases; nucleotides not matched to a gene: 11. The table lists this clone with a count of one. The source material was peripheral blood. The sequence came from a middle-aged man with active COVID-19. V gene TRBV10-3 combines with J gene TRBJ2-2; TRBD2 aligns across 9 bases. CDR3 protein: CASKSVAGATGELFF. The CDR3 DNA follows: TGTGCCAGCAAAAGCGTAGCGGGGGCTACCGGGGAGCTGTTTTTT.